This T cell receptor (beta chain) is from a study of monozygotic twins with inflammatory bowel disease. TCRdb derives one entry per CDR3 protein from the 5' RACE reads, leaving out DNA. The listing contains over 150,000 distinct CDR3 sequences. Germline-derived CDR1 and CDR2 are SGHRS and YFSETQ. The CDR3 is made up of 14 amino acids. The sequence came from a human donor with ulcerative colitis or Crohn's disease, or a healthy co-twin of an affected twin (not recorded which). The rearrangement links TRBV5-1 to TRBJ1-1; TCRdb names TRBD1, which stays unverified in the absence of DNA. Sample: blood. The CDR3: CASSFGGSLTEAFF.